This TCR beta chain was identified in a study of neoadjuvant anti-PD-1 for oral cavity cancer. Looking at the study overall: Around day 43, patients without progression received a fourth nivolumab dose before surgery.

The germline CDR1 and CDR2 sequences are SGHTA and FQGNSA. Trimming shortened V by 1 base and J by 2 bases, and 15 bases separated the two germline ends. The CDR3 consists of 16 residues. Only in-frame clones appear in the TCRdb table, and some are missing; sequencing was by immunoSEQ multiplex PCR. The table lists fewer than 90,000 clones, roughly four fifths of them singletons, with over 2.5% in the top ten. Sequenced here: PBMCs, sampled before nivolumab (anti-PD-1) treatment. This chain links TRBV7-2 with TRBJ2-7; D remains unclear. The TCR was taken from a person aged 35 to 85 with oral cavity squamous cell carcinoma. CDR3 amino acids: CASSLGRPRNPYEQYF. Written as DNA, the CDR3 is TGTGCCAGCAGCTTAGGTCGGCCTCGGAACCCCTACGAGCAGTACTTC.